This T cell receptor beta chain was profiled in a study of T cell changes during pregnancy in multiple sclerosis. Unmatched junction bases numbered 4, after V lost 6 bases and J lost 4 bases. The germline gives CDR1 MNHEY, CDR2 SMNVEV (reference sequence). CDR3 length: 14 residues. Assay: immunoSEQ multiplex PCR; the TCRdb copy retains only in-frame clones and omits some. Of 35,000 to 40,000 clones listed, around 90% are singletons. The genes are TRBV27 and TRBJ1-3; 9 nucleotides line up with TRBD1. The material was CD8+ T cells from peripheral blood mononuclear cells, obtained in the third trimester of pregnancy. The sequence derives from a female donor with multiple sclerosis, enrolled in a pregnancy study. The CDR3 spells CASSQGTGGNTIYF. The CDR3 DNA sequence: TGTGCCAGCAGCCAAGGGACAGGGGGAAACACCATATATTTT.